Reported below is one T cell receptor (beta chain). Antigen unknown. The entry originates in a study of cytomegalovirus exposure and HLA in healthy donors. Study-wide points: Altogether, 164 TCR beta chains were recorded as cytomegalovirus-associated. Prior analysis indicated that the majority of TCR beta V segments exhibited productivity approximately 87% or approximately 30% of the time.

The germline gives CDR1 SGHRS, CDR2 YFSETQ. The CDR3 totals 17 residues. The trim removed 2 bases at V and 2 bases at J, leaving 12 bases unmatched. The study ran its PCR with 60 Vbeta and 13 Jbeta primers. TCRdb's table, derived via immunoSEQ multiplex PCR, lists solely in-frame clones and lacks some. The ten most abundant clones cover 6.8% of a sample with some 120,000 clones. The specimen was PBMCs. This TCR came from a man in his forties in good health and CMV-seropositive. The chain couples TRBV5-1 to TRBJ1-1; 7 positions agree with TRBD1. The CDR3 here is CASSLITGVNSNTEAFF. DNA for the CDR3: TGCGCCAGCAGCTTAATAACAGGGGTCAACTCTAACACTGAAGCTTTCTTT.